A single sample is the source of the 13 T cell receptor beta chains below, sequenced in a study of shared clonotypes between healthy human individuals (dated by TCRdb to 2018 to 2020). The method was the immunoSEQ multiplex PCR assay. TCRdb took over this immuneACCESS table, retaining in-frame rearrangements with V and J assigned. Such tables are incomplete; in checked studies, under half of the missing clones stem from an unresolved V gene, and the remainder is unexplained. For this sample there are about 2.2 million clones; 90% to 95% appear just once. The ten largest clones represent around 1.7% of the sample. For the CD8 naive samples, CD45RO-negative cells were positively selected for CCR7, yielding a CD45RA+CCR7+ population from which TemRA cells were excluded. The sequenced material came from naive CD8+ T cells from PBMCs. The cell subset or site label corresponds to: CD45RA+CCR7+. The receptors derive from a man aged 18 to 29 in good health. Some clones in this sample may be carry-over from other donors' samples.

The V and J genes are TRBV4-2 and TRBJ2-7; TRBD1 might be the D (6 bases). The CDR3 runs 15 residues. Germline values: CDR1 LGHNA, CDR2 YNFKEQ. The V end lost 5 bases, the J end lost 1 base, and 15 bases lay between the germline ends. The CDR3 nucleotides are TGTGCCAGCAGCATACTGGACAGTGAGTCCTACGAGCAGTACTTC. Translating gives CASSILDSESYEQYF.

J is TRBJ2-1 and V is TRBV11-3; 9 bases match TRBD1. Germline CDR1 and CDR2: SGHNT and YENEEA. CDR3 length: 14 amino acids. V lost 4 bases to trimming and J lost 6 bases; unmatched junction nucleotides: 4. CDR3 sequence reads: CASSYPGQGNEQFF. The CDR3 DNA sequence: TGTGCCAGCAGCTACCCGGGACAGGGCAATGAGCAGTTCTTC.

V usage is TRBV7-6 and J usage is TRBJ1-5; D possibly corresponds to TRBD1 (5 bases). The V end lost 5 bases, the J end lost 6 bases, and 20 bases lay between the germline ends. This CDR3 comprises 16 residues. CDR1 SGHVS and CDR2 FNYEAQ come from the germline V gene. The CDR3 protein is CASSPLAGFGGQPQHF. The DNA for the CDR3 is TGTGCCAGCAGCCCCCTCGCGGGGTTTGGGGGTCAGCCCCAGCATTTT.

The CDR3 bases are TGTGCCAGTCGGGCCCACCAGAGGACCGGGGAGCTGTTTTTT. Amino acids: CASRAHQRTGELFF. V and J are TRBV19 and TRBJ2-2, with D unclear. CDR1 and CDR2 (germline): LNHDA, SQIVND (reference sequence). Trimming removed 8 bases at V and 5 bases at J, with 15 bases between. The CDR3 is 14 residues long.

This clone was seen only a few times. Other DNA sequences from this sample encode an identical CDR3 as well. This chain links TRBV4-1 with TRBJ1-1, with D uncertain. Trimming stripped 3 bases from V and 1 base from J, with 6 bases between. Germline values: CDR1 MGHRA, CDR2 YSYEKL. The CDR3 length is 13 residues. CDR3 residues: CASSQVRNTEAFF. In DNA form, the CDR3 reads TGCGCCAGCAGCCAGGTTAGGAACACTGAAGCTTTCTTT.

The chain recombines TRBV28 with TRBJ2-2; either TRBD1 or TRBD2 may supply D (6 bases each). The CDR3 is made up of 16 amino acids. Trimming pared 5 bases from V and 3 bases from J, leaving 16 bases between. Germline lookup yields CDR1 MDHEN and CDR2 SYDVKM. CDR3 amino acids: CASSTHREEDTGELFF. CDR3 bases: TGTGCCAGCAGTACCCACAGGGAGGAGGACACCGGGGAGCTGTTTTTT.

V and J are TRBV5-1 and TRBJ2-5; D may be TRBD2 (6 bases). The CDR3 extends over 15 amino acids. CDR1 and CDR2 from the germline V gene are SGHRS and YFSETQ. V shed 6 bases and J shed 2 bases, with 17 bases lying between them. The CDR3 sequence: CASTGRRGSQETQYF. In nucleotides, the CDR3 is TGCGCCAGCACCGGAAGGAGGGGTTCTCAAGAGACCCAGTACTTC.

The chain has TRBV18 and TRBJ2-3; unclear D gene. V lost 1 base and J 4 bases, leaving 3 bases between the germline ends. The CDR3 length is 12 residues. Germline values: CDR1 KGHSH, CDR2 LQKENI. The CDR3: CASSPLADTQYF. The CDR3, as DNA: TGTGCCAGCTCACCACTGGCAGATACGCAGTATTTT.

The chain recombines TRBV28 with TRBJ2-3, with 7 bases identical to TRBD1. The CDR3 covers 18 residues. After removal of 3 bases from V and 2 bases from J, the junction contained 14 bases not matched to a gene. Germline lookup yields CDR1 MDHEN and CDR2 SYDVKM. CDR3 in DNA: TGTGCCAGCAGTTTTAGGGCCCAGAGGACAGGATTCACAGATACGCAGTATTTT. Protein: CASSFRAQRTGFTDTQYF. Together with reference TRBV28 and TRBJ2-3, the CDR3 gives the full variable domain: DVKVTQSSRYLVKRTGEKVFLECVQDMDHENMFWYRQDPGLGLRLIYFSYDVKMKEKGDIPEGYSVSREKKERFSLILESASTNQTSMYLCASSFRAQRTGFTDTQYFGPGTRLTVL.

In nucleotides, the CDR3 is TGTGCCAGCAGCTTGGGGCAGGGGTGGGGAAAACTGTTTTTT. This sequence encodes CASSLGQGWGKLFF. The chain has TRBV5-5 and TRBJ1-4, with a possible D match to TRBD1 (6 bases). Germline CDR1 is SGHKS and CDR2 is YYEKEE (reference sequence). The CDR3 is made up of 14 amino acids. The V end was cut by 0 bases, the J end by 10 bases, with 13 bases between.

J is TRBJ2-7 and V is TRBV7-9; no clear D. The CDR3 is made up of 14 amino acids. Trimming shortened V by 4 bases and J by 0 bases, and 10 bases separated the two germline ends. The germline V gene has CDR1 SEHNR and CDR2 FQNEAQ (reference sequence). The CDR3 nucleotides are TGTGCCAGCAGCTCTCTGACAAGCTCCTACGAGCAGTACTTC. Translated, it gives CASSSLTSSYEQYF.

V and J are TRBV19 and TRBJ2-2; 10 positions agree with TRBD2. Germline CDR1 is LNHDA and CDR2 is SQIVND (reference sequence). V dropped 4 bases and J dropped 6; count of bases not matched to a gene: 2. The CDR3 runs 14 residues. DNA for the CDR3: TGTGCCAGTAGTAGGGGACTAGCGCCCGGGGAGCTGTTTTTT. Its translation: CASSRGLAPGELFF.

The rearrangement links TRBV5-4 to TRBJ2-7; 7 bases match TRBD1. The trim removed 2 bases at V and 2 bases at J, leaving 7 bases unmatched. The CDR3 loop spans 15 amino acids. Germline-derived CDR1 and CDR2 are SGHNT and YYREEE (reference sequence). CDR3 sequence reads: CASSFRQGFAYEQYF. CDR3 coding DNA: TGTGCCAGCAGCTTTCGACAGGGTTTTGCCTACGAGCAGTACTTC.